These T cell receptor beta chains were read from a single sample in a study of radiation and T cells in renal cell carcinoma. The table came from immunoSEQ multiplex PCR; TCRdb's copy has only in-frame clones and leaves some out. The sample has about 130,000 clones; roughly 80% are singletons. The starting material was blood, obtained from a patient whose treatment included radiotherapy and nephrectomy. Every receptor here comes from a woman in her fifties or sixties with renal cell carcinoma. Both conserved end residues are trimmed from each CDR3.

V: TRBV6-1; J: TRBJ1-1; CDR3: ASRRGQDSRTEAF
V: TRBV18; J: TRBJ1-2; CDR3: ASSPGGIDYGYT
V: TRBV27; J: TRBJ2-5; CDR3: ASSSGPLTGPETQY
V: TRBV7-9; J: TRBJ1-4; CDR3: ASSLGYQARRSEKLF
V: TRBV6-5; J: TRBJ1-2; CDR3: ASSPTGNRGYT
V: TRBV2; J: TRBJ1-2; CDR3: ASSEGPLGNYGYT
V: TRBV5-4; J: TRBJ2-7; CDR3: ASSLSGTGAYEQY
V: TRBV2; J: TRBJ1-2; CDR3: ASSDSYYGYT
V: TRBV7-9; J: TRBJ1-5; CDR3: ASSSLGGVGNQPQH
V: TRBV6-6; J: TRBJ2-2; CDR3: ASSDTNTGELF
V: TRBV2; J: TRBJ1-6; CDR3: ANNWDLSEPLH
V: TRBV9; J: TRBJ2-5; CDR3: ASSVDWGQETQY
V: TRBV7-9; J: TRBJ2-2; CDR3: ASIPRGSGELF
V: TRBV6-1; J: TRBJ1-6; CDR3: ASSGQGPRNSPLH
V: TRBV5-1; J: TRBJ1-2; CDR3: ASSFNGQGEGYT